This entry lists 17 T cell receptor beta chains sequenced from one sample in a study of metastatic and nonmetastatic thyroid tumors. Thyroid surgery was preceded by no treatment in any patient. Through MiXCR, TCRdb re-clonotyped the PCR reads. This sample has around 30,000 clones; 15% occur once, and the top ten carry approximately 18%. Sequencing was performed on blood. The receptors shown here come from a male donor with papillary thyroid cancer or a benign thyroid nodule (not recorded which). Some clones in this sample may be carry-over from other donors' samples.

The chain couples TRBV27 to TRBJ2-7; 7 bases are a match to TRBD1. From germline, CDR1 is MNHEY and CDR2 SMNVEV (reference sequence). Germline trimming cut 8 bases from V and 3 bases from J; bases unmatched to any gene: 16. This CDR3 is 16 amino acids long. In nucleotides, the CDR3 is TGTGCCAGCGGCTATGCCTTCGGACAGGTTTTCTACGAGCAGTACTTC. Protein sequence: CASGYAFGQVFYEQYF.

In its sample, this clone ranks as medium-sized. The genes are TRBV13 and TRBJ2-7; 14 bases agree with TRBD2. The CDR3 consists of 20 residues. With V trimmed by 5 bases and J by 2 bases, 17 bases remained unmatched. Germline-derived CDR1 and CDR2 are PRHDT and FYEKMQ (reference sequence). In DNA, the CDR3 is TGTGCCAGCAGCAAGTTCAAGACTAGCGGGAGGGCCGTTCCCACCTACGAGCAGTACTTC. This codes for CASSKFKTSGRAVPTYEQYF.

In its sample, this clone was seen many times. This rearrangement joins TRBV30 to TRBJ2-5; D is possibly TRBD1 (5 bases). There are 16 residues in the CDR3. Per germline, CDR1 GTSNPN and CDR2 SVGIG (reference sequence). Trimming pared 1 base from V and 4 bases from J, leaving 19 bases between. For the CDR3, the DNA is TGTGCCTGGAGTGCTCGACAGTACCCGGCCCGAGAGACCCAGTACTTC. Protein sequence: CAWSARQYPARETQYF.

On this clone itself: One junction end does not reproduce the germline sequence, and a read error may be involved. The chain combines TRBV7-3 with TRBJ2-5, with D perhaps assigned TRBD1 or TRBD2 (5 bases each). CDR3 length: 15 amino acids. Germline V lookup: CDR1 SGHTA, CDR2 FQGTGA. The CDR3 region is CASSLPRDGGETQYF. Here the CDR3 DNA reads TGTGCCAGCAGCTTACCCCGGGATGGGGGAGAGACACAGTACTTC.

Concerning this clone itself: Sequence at one end of the junction differs from germline and may be a read error. The V and J genes are TRBV12-3 or TRBV12-4 and TRBJ2-6, with D maybe TRBD1 (6 bases). The CDR3 is 19 amino acids. Here the CDR3 DNA reads TGTGCCAGCAGTTTCAGCACCGGACAGCGGATTTCTGGTGCCAACGTCCTGACTTTC. Protein: CASSFSTGQRISGANVLTF.

This clone has at least ten counts. The gene calls are TRBV6-1 and TRBJ2-3, with D uncertain. Germline V gene lookup returns CDR1 MNHNS and CDR2 SASEGT. The germline V and J ends were trimmed by 3 bases and 6 bases, with 7 bases remaining between them. This CDR3 is 12 amino acids long. The CDR3 reads CASSEVGDTQYF. The CDR3 DNA reads TGTGCCAGCAGTGAGGTTGGGGATACGCAGTATTTT.

This clone was observed at least ten times. The rearrangement uses TRBV12-3 or TRBV12-4 and TRBJ2-5; D is uncertain. This CDR3 has 13 residues. V lost 6 bases and J lost 5, with 13 bases in between. The CDR3 sequence is CASSPSRWETQYF. As DNA, the CDR3 is TGTGCCAGCAGCCCCAGTCGGTGGGAGACCCAGTACTTC.

This clone showed up many times. CDR3 bases: TGCAGTGCCCCTGGTTATAGCTCTGGGGCCAACGTCCTGACTTTC. As protein: CSAPGYSSGANVLTF. The chain is built from TRBV20-1 and TRBJ2-6, with D hard to call. Germline assignment: CDR1 DFQATT and CDR2 SNEGSKA (reference sequence). Trimming left V 6 bases short and J 0 bases short, with 12 bases between. The CDR3 is 15 amino acids.

As concerns this clone: A read error may explain this, as a much larger clone is one base away. This chain links TRBV6-1 with TRBJ1-1, with D possibly matching TRBD1 (6 bases). Germline lookup yields CDR1 MNHNS and CDR2 SASEGT. The CDR3 extends over 13 amino acids. The ends were cut back, 7 bases at V and 2 bases at J, with 11 bases in the middle. The CDR3 DNA follows: TGTGCCAGCAAGTGCAGGGGAAACACTGAAGCTTTCTTT. Translating gives CASKCRGNTEAFF.

Many counts were recorded for this clone. J is TRBJ2-1 and V is TRBV20-1; 8 bases align to TRBD2. Unmatched junction bases numbered 14, after V lost 4 bases and J lost 9 bases. The CDR3 covers 15 residues. Germline V gene sequence: CDR1 DFQATT, CDR2 SNEGSKA (reference sequence). The CDR3 region is CSAKNRTSRGGEQFF. The CDR3 nucleotides read TGCAGTGCTAAAAACCGGACTAGCCGGGGGGGTGAGCAGTTCTTC.

Concerning this clone itself: Mismatch with germline at one junction end may stem from a read error. This sample includes further DNA sequences coding for the same CDR3. The chain carries TRBV12-5 and TRBJ1-5; maybe TRBD1 (5 bases). The germline V gene encodes CDR1 LGHNT and CDR2 FRNRAP. This CDR3 comprises 13 residues. The CDR3 nucleotides are TGTGCTAGTGGGCTAGACAGCAATCAGCCGCAGCATTTC. The encoded protein is CASGLDSNQPQHF.

This clone occurred many times. The chain has TRBV14 and TRBJ1-4; D remains unclear. Between the trimmed V and J ends, which lost 3 bases and 7 bases, there was a span of 12 bases. Germline V gives CDR1 SGHDN, CDR2 FVKESK. The CDR3 runs to 14 residues. This CDR3 reads CASSQIGDSEKLFF. The CDR3 DNA follows: TGTGCCAGCAGCCAGATTGGGGATTCTGAAAAACTGTTTTTT.

This clone has a count of ten or more. This rearrangement joins TRBV4-1 to TRBJ2-5, with D tentatively TRBD2 (6 bases). V dropped 4 bases and J dropped 3 bases, with 12 bases sitting between them. Germline CDR1 and CDR2: MGHRA and YSYEKL. This CDR3 is 14 amino acids long. The CDR3 loop reads CASSPRLGEETQYF. The DNA for the CDR3 is TGCGCCAGCAGCCCCCGACTAGGGGAAGAGACCCAGTACTTC.

This clone was seen repeatedly, ten times or more. The chain carries TRBV27 and TRBJ2-6, with a weak D call TRBD2 (5 bases). V dropped 8 bases and J dropped 0 bases, with 8 bases sitting between them. Germline CDR1 reads MNHEY; CDR2 reads SMNVEV (reference sequence). This CDR3 contains 14 residues. The CDR3 region is CASAAVSGANVLTF. DNA of the CDR3: TGTGCCAGCGCAGCGGTCTCTGGGGCCAACGTCCTGACTTTC.

Points on this clone: A much larger clone sits a single nucleotide away, making a read error possible. The chain employs TRBV15 and TRBJ2-1; 9 positions match TRBD1. CDR3 length: 15 residues. The V and J ends lost 2 bases and 10 bases, in that order; junction bases with no gene match: 9. CDR1 LNHNV and CDR2 YYDKDF come from the germline V gene (reference sequence). In nucleotides, the CDR3 is TGTGCCACCAGCAGATATACAGGGGGCTGGCAGGAGCAGTTCTTC. As protein: CATSRYTGGWQEQFF.

This clone was seen ten or more times. The rearrangement joins TRBV3-1 to TRBJ2-5; D not resolved. Germline loops: CDR1 LGHDT, CDR2 YNNKEL (reference sequence). This CDR3 region has 13 residues. The V end was cut by 4 bases, the J end by 4 bases, with 10 bases between. CDR3 bases: TGTGCCAGCAGCCGTAAGCTGGGAGAGACCCAGTACTTC. Translating it yields CASSRKLGETQYF.

This clone was observed a handful of times. V usage is TRBV6-2 or TRBV6-3 and J usage is TRBJ1-5, with a weak D call TRBD1 (5 bases). V was pared by 5 bases and J by 2 bases, with 16 bases between. Germline-derived CDR1 and CDR2 are MNHEY and SVGEGT. CDR3 size: 16 residues. CDR3 nucleotides: TGTGCCAGCAGTAACCCGGGGGGGGTAGGCAATCAGCCCCAGCATTTT. It encodes CASSNPGGVGNQPQHF.